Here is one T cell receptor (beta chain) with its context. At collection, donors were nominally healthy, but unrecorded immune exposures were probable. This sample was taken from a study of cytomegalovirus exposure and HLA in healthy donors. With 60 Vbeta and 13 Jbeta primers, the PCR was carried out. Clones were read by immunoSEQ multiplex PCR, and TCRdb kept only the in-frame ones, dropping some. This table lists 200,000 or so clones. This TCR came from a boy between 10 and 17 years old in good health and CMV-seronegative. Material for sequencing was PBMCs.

The CDR3 sequence: CASVSGTGGGGTEAFF. DNA of the CDR3: TGTGCCAGCGTCTCGGGGACAGGGGGAGGAGGCACTGAAGCTTTCTTT. V usage is TRBV7-9 and J usage is TRBJ1-1; 11 nucleotides agree with TRBD1. Losses at the gene ends were 8 bases for V and 4 bases for J; bases not matched to a gene: 12. This CDR3 comprises 16 residues. From germline, CDR1 is SEHNR and CDR2 FQNEAQ (reference sequence).